A selection of T cell receptor beta chains follows, all from one sample in a study of cytomegalovirus exposure and HLA in healthy donors. Data came from immunoSEQ multiplex PCR; TCRdb stores just in-frame clones and leaves some out. Of about 360,000 clones listed, 86% were seen once; the top ten hold approximately 0.8%. What was sequenced was PBMCs. Every receptor here comes from a young woman in good health and CMV-seronegative. Both conserved end residues are part of each CDR3. The D gene is left open where the match is weak. Expanded clones are given a class, and other clones once, few, many or no size at all.

V gene	D gene	clone size	J gene	CDR3 protein	CDR3 DNA
TRBV10-3	NA	NA	TRBJ1-1	CAISESTGEAFF	TGTGCCATTAGTGAGTCGACGGGTGAAGCTTTCTTT
TRBV30	TRBD1	NA	TRBJ1-5	CAWSEGQGSNQPQHF	TGTGCCTGGAGCGAAGGACAGGGTAGCAATCAGCCCCAGCATTTT
TRBV2	NA	NA	TRBJ2-7	CASSRAHEQYF	TGTGCCAGCAGTAGAGCTCACGAGCAGTACTTC
TRBV28	NA	NA	TRBJ2-7	CASSLAPPTVEQYF	TGTGCCAGCAGTTTAGCCCCCCCCACGGTCGAGCAGTACTTC
TRBV2	NA	NA	TRBJ1-5	CASSELRGSYQPQHF	TGTGCCAGCAGTGAACTCAGGGGCAGTTACCAGCCCCAGCATTTT
TRBV9	TRBD1	NA	TRBJ2-1	CASSPRGDRGRNEQFF	TGTGCCAGCAGCCCCCGGGGGGACAGGGGGCGGAATGAGCAGTTCTTC
TRBV19	TRBD1	once	TRBJ2-7	CASRFGQGKGYEQYF	TGTGCCAGTAGATTCGGACAGGGGAAAGGCTACGAGCAGTACTTC
TRBV9	NA	NA	TRBJ2-3	CASSVGAGSTDTQYF	TGTGCCAGCAGCGTAGGGGCGGGGAGCACAGATACGCAGTATTTT
TRBV4-2	TRBD1	once	TRBJ1-4	CASSQASSGTGGEKLFF	TGTGCCAGCAGCCAAGCCTCCTCCGGGACAGGGGGTGAAAAACTGTTTTTT
TRBV10-3	TRBD1	NA	TRBJ2-2	CATGTGNTGELFF	TGTGCCACTGGGACAGGGAACACCGGGGAGCTGTTTTTT
TRBV4-2	NA	NA	TRBJ1-1	CASSQEAAGGTEAFF	TGTGCCAGCAGCCAAGAGGCGGCGGGCGGGACTGAAGCTTTCTTT
TRBV2	NA	NA	TRBJ1-1	CAAPAGEETEAFF	TGTGCCGCCCCGGCGGGTGAAGAAACTGAAGCTTTCTTT
TRBV6-1	TRBD1	NA	TRBJ2-5	CASSFGQEKETQYF	TGTGCCAGCAGTTTCGGACAGGAAAAAGAGACCCAGTACTTC
TRBV7-9	TRBD1	NA	TRBJ1-1	CASSPGTGGTGTEAFF	TGTGCCAGCAGCCCCGGGACAGGGGGGACGGGGACTGAAGCTTTCTTT
TRBV7-9	TRBD1	NA	TRBJ1-4	CASSPSPGQGEEKLFF	TGTGCCAGCAGCCCGTCACCGGGACAGGGGGAGGAAAAACTGTTTTTT
TRBV9	TRBD1	NA	TRBJ1-2	CASSVGPGDRGNYGYTF	TGTGCCAGCAGCGTAGGTCCCGGGGACAGGGGTAACTATGGCTACACCTTC
TRBV11-2	TRBD1	NA	TRBJ1-2	CASSADRDYGYTF	TGTGCCAGCAGTGCCGACAGGGACTATGGCTACACCTTC
TRBV4-1	NA	NA	TRBJ1-1	CASSQAGQGQTMNTEAFF	TGCGCCAGCAGCCAAGCGGGTCAGGGGCAGACGATGAACACTGAAGCTTTCTTT
TRBV18	TRBD1	NA	TRBJ1-2	CASTHPGTDYGYTF	TGTGCCAGCACTCACCCTGGGACAGACTATGGCTACACCTTC
TRBV6-1	NA	NA	TRBJ1-5	CASSGQNSNQPQHF	TGTGCCAGCAGTGGACAGAATAGCAATCAGCCCCAGCATTTT
TRBV11-2	TRBD1	NA	TRBJ2-3	CASSSTGADTQYF	TGTGCCAGCAGCTCGACAGGGGCAGATACGCAGTATTTT
TRBV27	TRBD1	NA	TRBJ1-4	CASSANTGTAPNEKLFF	TGTGCCAGCAGTGCCAACACCGGGACAGCTCCTAATGAAAAACTGTTTTTT
TRBV7-8	NA	NA	TRBJ1-5	CASSWVEGGDQPQHF	TGTGCCAGCAGCTGGGTTGAAGGGGGTGATCAGCCCCAGCATTTT
TRBV11-2	NA	NA	TRBJ2-2	CASSLTDTGELFF	TGTGCCAGCAGCTTGACAGACACCGGGGAGCTGTTTTTT